These T cell receptor beta chains were read from a single sample in a study of T cell repertoires in cytomegalovirus infection. TCRdb used MiXCR to reprocess the reads, holding one entry per CDR3 protein. The top ten hold roughly a quarter of the sample, which has approximately 500,000 distinct CDR3 sequences, 16% seen once. The specimen sequenced was CD8+ T cells from PBMCs. These receptor sequences come from a human donor in good health (CMV status not recorded). Some clones in this sample may be carry-over from other donors' samples. The CDR3 runs from the conserved cysteine through the conserved F or W. D genes are given only for firm matches. Only part of the rows carry a size: once, few, many, or a class if the clone is expanded.

v_call	clone_size	j_call	d_call	cdr3_aa	cdr3_nt
TRBV12-3/TRBV12-4	many	TRBJ2-7	-	CASSLERLGERAYNEQYF	TGTGCCAGCAGTTTAGAACGGTTGGGCGAGCGGGCTTATAACGAGCAGTACTTC
TRBV7-8	many	TRBJ1-2	TRBD1	CASSHSPLTGDYGYTF	TGTGCCAGCAGTCATTCCCCGCTGACAGGGGACTATGGCTACACCTTC
TRBV10-3	many	TRBJ2-7	-	CAISGDGSPHEQYF	TGTGCCATCAGTGGCGACGGGAGTCCCCACGAGCAGTACTTC
TRBV7-3	many	TRBJ2-1	-	CASSLTVGAHNEQFF	TGTGCCAGCAGCTTGACGGTCGGGGCACACAATGAGCAGTTCTTC
TRBV15	-	TRBJ2-5	-	CATSSQTRLGIETQYF	TGTGCCACCAGCTCTCAAACCCGACTGGGGATAGAGACCCAGTACTTC
TRBV5-1	few	TRBJ1-1	TRBD1	CASSFDRGDNTEAFF	TGCGCCAGCAGCTTTGACAGGGGCGACAACACTGAAGCTTTCTTT
TRBV2	few	TRBJ2-1	-	CASSEAILVFLGNEQFF	TGTGCCAGCAGTGAAGCGATATTAGTCTTCCTCGGTAATGAGCAGTTCTTC
TRBV5-5	few	TRBJ1-2	-	CASSLKIGRENGYTF	TGTGCCAGCAGCTTAAAGATCGGCAGGGAGAATGGCTACACCTTC
TRBV11-2	many	TRBJ1-1	-	CASIVWGQGWNTEAFF	TGTGCCAGCATCGTGTGGGGGCAGGGTTGGAACACTGAAGCTTTCTTT
TRBV14	many	TRBJ2-1	TRBD2	CASSQDAGGPGNEQFF	TGTGCCAGCAGCCAAGATGCGGGGGGCCCTGGGAATGAGCAGTTCTTC
TRBV7-3	many	TRBJ2-1	-	CASSFGGGTYNEQFF	TGTGCCAGCAGCTTTGGAGGCGGGACCTACAATGAGCAGTTCTTC
TRBV19	-	TRBJ1-6	-	CATNSGTDHSPLHF	TGTGCCACCAACTCCGGGACGGATCATTCACCCCTCCACTTT
TRBV2	many	TRBJ2-7	-	CARMGPQYEQYF	TGTGCCAGAATGGGCCCACAGTACGAGCAGTACTTC
TRBV5-6	many	TRBJ2-7	-	CASSSDRETQYEQYF	TGTGCCAGCAGCTCCGACCGGGAAACCCAGTACGAGCAGTACTTC
TRBV6-1	many	TRBJ2-5	TRBD2	CASREGLAGPQETQYF	TGTGCCAGCAGGGAAGGACTAGCGGGGCCACAAGAGACCCAGTACTTC
TRBV7-9	many	TRBJ2-1	-	CASSFHSGEQFF	TGTGCCAGCAGCTTTCACAGCGGTGAGCAGTTCTTC
TRBV7-2	many	TRBJ2-5	TRBD2	CASSPGTSGGAYETQYF	TGTGCCAGCAGCCCCGGGACTAGCGGGGGGGCCTACGAGACCCAGTACTTC
TRBV27	few	TRBJ1-1	-	CASRPSGRSYEAFF	TGTGCCAGCAGACCCTCCGGGAGATCTTACGAAGCTTTCTTT
TRBV7-2	many	TRBJ1-5	TRBD1	CASSQGGHNQPQHF	TGTGCCAGCAGCCAGGGGGGACACAATCAGCCCCAGCATTTT
TRBV29-1	few	TRBJ2-7	-	CSVAAGHEQYF	TGCAGCGTTGCCGCAGGGCACGAGCAGTACTTC
TRBV28	many	TRBJ2-1	-	CASSPTVANEQFF	TGTGCCAGCAGCCCTACCGTAGCCAATGAGCAGTTCTTC
TRBV13	-	TRBJ2-7	-	CASSWGFKGPEQYF	TGTGCCAGCAGCTGGGGCTTCAAAGGCCCCGAGCAGTACTTC
TRBV2	many	TRBJ1-1	-	CASQGVYTEAFF	TGTGCCAGCCAGGGAGTGTACACTGAAGCTTTCTTT
TRBV4-1	-	TRBJ2-1	TRBD1	CASRGQGLTEQFF	TGCGCCAGCAGAGGACAGGGTTTGACTGAGCAGTTCTTC
TRBV7-9	many	TRBJ1-5	-	CASSPSDRDLSNQPQHF	TGTGCCAGCAGCCCCTCGGACAGAGATCTTAGCAATCAGCCCCAGCATTTT
TRBV19	few	TRBJ2-1	-	CASSKERGSSYNEQFF	TGTGCCAGTAGTAAAGAGAGGGGGAGCTCCTACAATGAGCAGTTCTTC
TRBV11-2	-	TRBJ1-4	-	CASSLLGKGKLFF	TGTGCCAGCAGCTTACTCGGCAAGGGAAAACTGTTTTTT
TRBV11-2	many	TRBJ2-3	-	CASSLELDTQYF	TGTGCCAGCAGCTTAGAGCTAGATACGCAGTATTTT
TRBV6-2/TRBV6-3	many	TRBJ2-4	-	CASSYSGGGPLDIQYF	TGTGCCAGCAGTTACTCTGGGGGGGGGCCTTTAGACATTCAGTACTTC
TRBV5-1	few	TRBJ1-1	-	CASSPEGHLNTEAFF	TGCGCCAGCAGCCCCGAGGGACACTTGAACACTGAAGCTTTCTTT
TRBV9	few	TRBJ1-4	-	CASSPKKSISTNEKLFF	TGTGCCAGCAGCCCAAAGAAGTCCATCTCAACTAATGAAAAACTGTTTTTT
TRBV27	-	TRBJ2-7	-	CASSPSNGRWNEQYF	TGTGCCAGCAGTCCCTCAAACGGTCGTTGGAACGAGCAGTACTTC
TRBV7-9	many	TRBJ1-4	-	CASSGGLVPSSTEKLFF	TGTGCCAGCAGCGGGGGACTTGTCCCATCTTCTACGGAAAAACTGTTTTTT
TRBV28	many	TRBJ2-7	-	CASIFSTGRQNEQYF	TGTGCCAGCATTTTTTCCACAGGGCGACAGAACGAGCAGTACTTC
TRBV6-5	-	TRBJ2-1	TRBD1	CASTPRDRPSFSYNEQFF	TGTGCCAGCACCCCCCGGGACAGACCTTCTTTTTCTTACAATGAGCAGTTCTTC
TRBV7-9	many	TRBJ2-1	TRBD2	CASIGVAGGPSEQFF	TGTGCCAGCATAGGCGTAGCGGGAGGGCCGAGTGAGCAGTTCTTC
TRBV29-1	many	TRBJ2-7	-	CSVDLLMGKNWYEQYF	TGCAGCGTTGATCTTTTGATGGGGAAGAATTGGTACGAGCAGTACTTC
TRBV6-6	many	TRBJ1-3	TRBD1	CASSPRTGGKNTIYF	TGTGCCAGCAGTCCGCGGACAGGGGGCAAAAACACCATATATTTT
TRBV5-1	few	TRBJ2-2	TRBD1	CASSLVLGTGLAGELFF	TGCGCCAGCAGCTTGGTATTAGGGACAGGGCTCGCCGGGGAGCTGTTTTTT
TRBV4-1	many	TRBJ1-1	TRBD1	CASSLNRGQGDTEAFF	TGCGCCAGCAGCCTTAACAGGGGGCAGGGGGACACTGAAGCTTTCTTT
TRBV6-1	many	TRBJ2-7	-	CASSGVLNGGEQYF	TGTGCCAGCAGTGGAGTTCTTAATGGCGGCGAGCAGTACTTC
TRBV19	few	TRBJ2-1	-	CASNSWDNYNEQFF	TGTGCCAGTAACTCGTGGGATAACTACAATGAGCAGTTCTTC
TRBV25-1	-	TRBJ2-1	-	CASSWELSEQFF	TGTGCCAGCAGTTGGGAACTTTCTGAGCAGTTCTTC
TRBV12-3/TRBV12-4	many	TRBJ2-5	TRBD1	CASTDRGGETQYF	TGTGCCAGCACTGACAGGGGGGGGGAGACCCAGTACTTC
TRBV5-1	-	TRBJ2-5	TRBD2	CASSLVVGGQETQYF	TGCGCCAGCAGCTTGGTAGTCGGGGGGCAAGAGACCCAGTACTTC
TRBV29-1	-	TRBJ1-2	-	CSVEAIGYGYTF	TGCAGCGTTGAAGCGATAGGCTATGGCTACACCTTC
TRBV7-8	many	TRBJ2-5	-	CASSQLAGEGGDQETQYF	TGTGCCAGCAGCCAACTGGCGGGAGAGGGGGGGGACCAAGAGACCCAGTACTTC
TRBV11-3	many	TRBJ2-5	-	CASSLAHRAQETQYF	TGTGCCAGCAGCTTAGCCCACCGGGCCCAAGAGACCCAGTACTTC